This TCR beta chain was obtained from a study of blood T cell repertoires in COVID-19 (dated by TCRdb to 2020 to 2021). Background on the whole study: The collaborator samples originated in the United States, Italy and Spain and spanned the acute and convalescent phases of COVID-19. Samples came from the ongoing ImmuneRACE study (first 160 participants) plus 1,254 subjects from 6 global collaborators. The prospective study material was composed of cDNA or gDNA derived from T cells, B-cell-depleted T cells, or PBMCs. The repertoires were released in a freely available public database meant as a resource for research on the immune response to SARS-CoV-2. Subjects who had been exposed to COVID-19, were actively infected with it, or had recovered from it provided the deeply sampled blood TCRbeta repertoires that made up the dataset. HLA class I and class II types, where available, came from metadata supplied by the sample provider rather than from assay-based typing. The sample metadata nearly always contained a de-identified subject ID, COVID-19 status, age in years and sex.

One collaborating source in Seattle enrolled patients while the patients were actively infected and followed the patients over time throughout the course of disease. Each collaborating institution followed its own protocols to collect whole blood in K2EDTA tubes. For TCRbeta analysis, collaborators shipped samples as frozen whole blood, isolated PBMCs, or DNA extracted from either of those sample types. TCRbeta CDR3 regions were amplified from genomic DNA using the immunoSEQ Assay, a bias-controlled multiplex PCR. On the authors' methods: Within the assay, amplification of reference gene primers was used to estimate how many nucleated cells each sample contained. To quantify the absolute abundance of each unique TCRbeta CDR3 rearrangement, sequence reads were collapsed and filtered. For each sample, productive Simpson clonality was calculated as the square root of Simpson's diversity index across productive rearrangements. As stored in TCRdb, this immuneACCESS dataset retains in-frame rearrangements with V and J assigned. A fraction of the clones does not appear; measured against another copy, unresolved V genes explain less than half of the discrepancy, and the remainder lacks a known reason. That table gives V, J and clone size, and the DNA gave D and trimming. The table for this sample lists approximately 90,000 clones; 78% of them were counted only once. Less than 7% of the sample is in the top ten clones.

The CDR3 has 15 amino acids, counting the end cysteine and phenylalanine. The only DNA kept is the CDR3, 45 bases in frame from the first base. V and J lose 1 base and 4 bases, and a span of 13 bases separates them. The germline V gene gives CDR1 as SGHAT and CDR2 as FQNNGV. What the authors observed across the whole study: The amount of clinical and demographic metadata varied by source and participant and was provided uncurated.

Comments on this clone: What this receptor recognizes is not known. No clone much larger than this one lies a single base away; base qualities are absent.

Sequenced material: peripheral blood. The receptor's source is a man between 65 and 85 years old with COVID-19, enrolled during active disease. In this chain, TRBV11-2 is recombined with TRBJ1-1; confidence is insufficient to name the D gene. CDR3 sequence: CASSLAGSRGTEAFF. In nucleotide form, the sequence is TGTGCCAGCAGCTTAGCGGGGAGTCGTGGCACTGAAGCTTTCTTT.